The rows below give T cell receptor beta chains drawn from one sample of a study of immune evolution from preneoplasia to lung adenocarcinoma. Assay used: immunoSEQ multiplex PCR; TCRdb lists only in-frame clones, some missing. The sample yields approximately 4,400 clones, about 80% seen once. Sequences were obtained from FFPE minimally invasive lung adenocarcinoma tissue. The receptors were gathered from a person aged 70 to 80 with lung adenocarcinoma. The CDR3 runs from the conserved cysteine through the conserved F or W. Fields, in order: CDR3 DNA, CDR3 protein, V gene, J gene, clone size, D gene. A D gene is named only where the DNA matches it firmly. The listing skips clone size in some rows; elsewhere it reads once, few, many or a size class.

DNA: TGTGCCAGCAGTAACCAAGGAGTGAATCAGCCCCAGCATTTT
CDR3: CASSNQGVNQPQHF
V: TRBV27
J: TRBJ1-5
size: .
D: .

DNA: TGTGCCAGCAGCTTTGGGGGGTGGGGAACTGAAGCTTTCTTT
CDR3: CASSFGGWGTEAFF
V: TRBV11-2
J: TRBJ1-1
size: once
D: .

DNA: TGTGCCAGATACACGTCCGGGACAGGGGGTTACGAGCAGTACTTC
CDR3: CARYTSGTGGYEQYF
V: TRBV2
J: TRBJ2-7
size: .
D: TRBD1

DNA: TGCGCCAGCAGGGATACAGGGCTAAATTCACCCCTCCACTTT
CDR3: CASRDTGLNSPLHF
V: TRBV5-1
J: TRBJ1-6
size: .
D: .

DNA: TGTGCCATCAGTGAGACGGGCCAAGAGCAGTTCTTC
CDR3: CAISETGQEQFF
V: TRBV10-3
J: TRBJ2-1
size: .
D: .

DNA: TGTGCCAGCAGCCGGGGCTCTCTTAACTATGGCTACACCTTC
CDR3: CASSRGSLNYGYTF
V: TRBV5-6
J: TRBJ1-2
size: .
D: .

DNA: TGTGCCAGCAGCCCAAAGACTAGCTCGAACACCGGGGAGCTGTTTTTT
CDR3: CASSPKTSSNTGELFF
V: TRBV5-4
J: TRBJ2-2
size: .
D: TRBD2

DNA: TGTGCCAGTAGTATAGTTCATTCGGACTCCTACGAGCAGTACTTC
CDR3: CASSIVHSDSYEQYF
V: TRBV19
J: TRBJ2-7
size: .
D: .

DNA: TGTGCCAGCAGCTTTCCCCAGTCGGCTAGCGGGGCCCGGCTGATCTTC
CDR3: CASSFPQSASGARLIF
V: TRBV7-2
J: TRBJ2-1
size: .
D: TRBD2

DNA: TGTGCCAGCAGCTTAGAGGTCCAAGAGACCCAGTACTTC
CDR3: CASSLEVQETQYF
V: TRBV7-8
J: TRBJ2-5
size: few
D: .

DNA: TGTGCCTGGAGTCCAGGAATGGAGTTATGGAGCAATCAGCCCCAGCATTTT
CDR3: CAWSPGMELWSNQPQHF
V: TRBV30
J: TRBJ1-5
size: .
D: .

DNA: TGTGCCAGCAGCTTATCCGGGGGGGGATACAATGAGCAGTTCTTC
CDR3: CASSLSGGGYNEQFF
V: TRBV11-2
J: TRBJ2-1
size: .
D: TRBD2

DNA: TGTGCCAGCAGCCAGCTTGGCGGGCTTGAGCAGTTCTTC
CDR3: CASSQLGGLEQFF
V: TRBV7-9
J: TRBJ2-1
size: .
D: .

DNA: TGTGCCAGCAGTTATACGATCGCGGAGCTGTTTTTT
CDR3: CASSYTIAELFF
V: TRBV6-6
J: TRBJ2-2
size: .
D: .